Below are 17 T cell receptor beta chains sequenced from a single sample in a study of T cell clones after liver transplantation. Profiled with immunoSEQ multiplex PCR; TCRdb holds only in-frame clones, not every one. In the table there are tens of thousands of clones, less than 85% of which are singletons. The sample was CD4+ T cells from blood, taken at the 22-month timepoint. Receptors originate from a human patient who received a liver transplant. Some of these T cells may belong to the graft donor.

This chain joins TRBV7-2 and TRBJ2-1; 8 bases line up with TRBD2. Unmatched junction bases numbered 9, after V lost 5 bases and J lost 9 bases. The CDR3 is made up of 14 amino acids. Germline loops: CDR1 SGHTA, CDR2 FQGNSA. The DNA for the CDR3 is TGTGCCAGCAGCCCCGGGACTAGTTTAGGTGAGCAGTTCTTC. Protein product: CASSPGTSLGEQFF.

The rearrangement joins TRBV5-5 to TRBJ2-7, with D perhaps TRBD1 (6 bases). Germline V gene sequence: CDR1 SGHKS, CDR2 YYEKEE (reference sequence). With 2 bases removed from V and 5 bases from J, the gap between germline ends came to 14 bases. The CDR3 is 14 amino acids. DNA of the CDR3: TGTGCCAGCAGCTTTTCTCCACAGGGCAACGAGCAGTACTTC. It is translated as CASSFSPQGNEQYF.

V usage is TRBV5-6 and J usage is TRBJ1-1; no reliable D call. CDR1 SGHDT and CDR2 YYEEEE come from the germline V gene. V shed 0 bases and J shed 6 bases, with 18 bases lying between them. The CDR3 has 16 amino acids. The CDR3 loop reads CASSLASVRRSSEAFF. The CDR3 bases are TGTGCCAGCAGCTTGGCATCTGTCAGACGATCATCTGAAGCTTTCTTT.

The chain carries TRBV6-1 and TRBJ2-7, with TRBD1 matching 8 bases. This CDR3 has 16 residues. Germline V gene data show CDR1 as MNHNS and CDR2 as SASEGT. V dropped 0 bases and J dropped 2; count of bases not matched to a gene: 6. CDR3 region: CASSEALGQGTYEQYF. The CDR3 DNA follows: TGTGCCAGCAGTGAAGCGTTAGGACAGGGTACCTACGAGCAGTACTTC.

V gene TRBV6-1 combines with J gene TRBJ1-1; D ambiguous. V was pared by 1 base and J by 10 bases, with 13 bases between. Germline-derived CDR1 and CDR2 are MNHNS and SASEGT. The CDR3 spans 13 residues. CDR3 in DNA: TGTGCCAGCAGTGAAGGTGTCAGAGCCGGAGCTTTCTTT. Translated, it gives CASSEGVRAGAFF.

The genes are TRBV7-2 and TRBJ1-5; weak D call: TRBD1 (5 bases). The CDR3 has 16 residues. Germline V CDR1 and CDR2: SGHTA, FQGNSA. V lost 5 bases to trimming and J lost 3 bases, with 17 bases between them. CDR3 sequence: CASSPSAGNPNQPQHF. CDR3 bases: TGTGCCAGCAGCCCCAGCGCAGGGAACCCCAATCAGCCCCAGCATTTT.

CDR3 in DNA: TGTGCCAGCAGTCCCCCTAGCGGGAGCTCTGGGGCCAACGTCCTGACTTTC. This encodes CASSPPSGSSGANVLTF. This chain connects TRBV28 to TRBJ2-6; TRBD2 aligns across 10 bases. CDR1 is MDHEN and CDR2 is SYDVKM in the germline V gene. The CDR3 is 17 amino acids. The ends lost 5 bases at V and 0 bases at J; junction bases unmatched: 4.

The rearrangement links TRBV18 to TRBJ2-5, with 12 bases fitting TRBD2. The CDR3 consists of 15 residues. Trimming cost V 8 bases and J 3 bases; bases outside gene matches: 7. Germline V gene sequence: CDR1 KGHSH, CDR2 LQKENI. The CDR3 bases are TGTGCCAGCCACCCTAGCGGGAGGGCCAAAGAGACCCAGTACTTC. It codes for CASHPSGRAKETQYF.

This sequence joins TRBV11-2 and TRBJ1-2; a possible D gene is TRBD1 (6 bases). Germline lookup yields CDR1 SGHAT and CDR2 FQNNGV. The CDR3 is 14 amino acids. Trimming shortened V by 5 bases and J by 7 bases, and 17 bases separated the two germline ends. The CDR3 bases are TGTGCCAGCAGCCCAGTACGGGGGGCGGTTGGCTACACCTTC. Translation gives CASSPVRGAVGYTF.

The rearrangement uses TRBV18 and TRBJ2-1; TRBD2 matches at 12 bases. Germline lookup yields CDR1 KGHSH and CDR2 LQKENI. The CDR3 contains 17 residues. J was trimmed by 5 bases and V by 3 bases; bases with no gene match: 8. CDR3 nucleotide sequence: TGTGCCAGCTCACCGTTACTAGCGGGAGGCCGGAACAATGAGCAGTTCTTC. Amino acid sequence: CASSPLLAGGRNNEQFF.

The chain combines TRBV28 with TRBJ2-7, with TRBD2 matching 14 bases. V was clipped by 2 bases and J by 1 base; unmatched bases: 4. The CDR3 has 17 amino acids. In germline, CDR1 is MDHEN, CDR2 SYDVKM. In DNA form, the CDR3 reads TGTGCCAGCAGTTTAGGGACTAGCGGGAGTGTGTCCTACGAGCAGTACTTC. Its translation: CASSLGTSGSVSYEQYF. The whole variable domain, filled in from reference TRBV28 and TRBJ2-7, reads DVKVTQSSRYLVKRTGEKVFLECVQDMDHENMFWYRQDPGLGLRLIYFSYDVKMKEKGDIPEGYSVSREKKERFSLILESASTNQTSMYLCASSLGTSGSVSYEQYFGPGTRLTVT.

V is TRBV19 and J is TRBJ2-1; TRBD1 might be the D (5 bases). Trimming left V 5 bases short and J 0 bases short, with 11 bases between. Per the germline V gene, CDR1 is LNHDA and CDR2 is SQIVND (reference sequence). The CDR3 has 15 amino acids. CDR3 nucleotides: TGTGCCAGTAGTGCTAGGGGTCCCTCCTACAATGAGCAGTTCTTC. Amino acid sequence: CASSARGPSYNEQFF.

The chain couples TRBV30 to TRBJ1-2; no definite D call. The CDR3 loop spans 13 amino acids. Germline V CDR1 and CDR2: GTSNPN, SVGIG (reference sequence). The V gene lost 2 bases and the J gene lost 2 bases, with 9 bases spanning the gap. CDR3 in DNA: TGTGCCTGGAGTCCCCGGGTAAACTATGGCTACACCTTC. It encodes CAWSPRVNYGYTF.

The chain is built from TRBV4-2 and TRBJ1-5; 8 nucleotides line up with TRBD1. Trimming cost V 2 bases and J 1 base; bases outside gene matches: 10. Germline V gene sequence: CDR1 LGHNA, CDR2 YNFKEQ. The length of the CDR3 is 18 residues. DNA for the CDR3: TGTGCCAGCAGCCAAAAGGGGCAGGGGGCAGGGAGCAATCAGCCCCAGCATTTT. Amino acid sequence: CASSQKGQGAGSNQPQHF.

The chain carries TRBV11-2 and TRBJ1-3, with D perhaps matching TRBD1 (6 bases). The CDR3 spans 16 residues. Trimming removed 6 bases at V and 1 base at J, with 16 bases between. The germline V gene encodes CDR1 SGHAT and CDR2 FQNNGV. CDR3 DNA sequence: TGTGCCAGCAGTCACAAACAGGGACGGTCTGGAAACACCATATATTTT. Encoded protein: CASSHKQGRSGNTIYF.

The chain carries TRBV19 and TRBJ2-3, with a weak D call TRBD2 (6 bases). Trimming took off 9 bases at V and 2 bases at J, with 12 bases between the two ends. The germline gives CDR1 LNHDA, CDR2 SQIVND (reference sequence). The CDR3 totals 13 residues. The CDR3 sequence: CASGGLDTDTQYF. CDR3 nucleotides: TGTGCCAGCGGGGGTCTTGACACAGATACGCAGTATTTT.

The count of this clone is one. The V and J genes are TRBV18 and TRBJ1-4; 7 nucleotides agree with TRBD1. Trimming took 3 bases from V and 3 from J; bases not matched to a gene: 7. This CDR3 has 16 residues. Germline CDR1 KGHSH, CDR2 LQKENI. The CDR3 protein is CASSPRQGGANEKLFF. The CDR3 nucleotides read TGTGCCAGCTCACCCCGACAGGGAGGCGCTAATGAAAAACTGTTTTTT.